This T cell receptor beta chain is drawn from a study of shared clonotypes between healthy human individuals. Original processing notes: For the immunoSEQ data, sequences were junction-only without quality scores, so filtering differed. Only in-frame clones appear in the TCRdb table, and some are missing; sequencing was by immunoSEQ multiplex PCR. The D gene and trimming were derived from the DNA, and the V and J assignments and clone size from that table. Of millions of clones listed, 85% to 95% are singletons. Caucasian adults residing in Nashville, Tennessee made up all the donors. This clonotype was sampled from a man in his late teens or twenties in good health. Sequenced input: naive CD4+ T cells sorted from blood. The subset was: CD45RA+ positively selected.

CDR3 nucleotide sequence: TGTGCCAGCACATCGGGTAGCGGGACTCGGATGGAGCAGTTCTTC. This sequence encodes CASTSGSGTRMEQFF. The gene calls are TRBV13 and TRBJ2-1, with TRBD2 matching over 8 bases. This CDR3 is 15 amino acids long. Germline loops: CDR1 PRHDT, CDR2 FYEKMQ (reference sequence). V shed 7 bases, J shed 10 bases, and the junction held 15 bases outside the gene matches.